This TCR beta chain stems from a study of blood T cell repertoires in COVID-19. The junction had 4 bases not matched to a gene; V was cut back by 0 bases and J by 1 base. CDR1 and CDR2 from the germline V gene are SGHRS and YFSETQ. CDR3 length: 16 residues. Libraries were prepared by immunoSEQ multiplex PCR; TCRdb keeps only in-frame clonotypes and omits some of them. This sample carries approximately 100,000 clones, around 87% of them seen once, and the ten largest clones take roughly 30%. The source is a woman aged 80 or over with acute or convalescent COVID-19. V and J are TRBV5-1 and TRBJ2-3; 8 bases are a match to TRBD1. Sequencing was done on a sample of peripheral blood. CDR3 coding DNA: TGCGCCAGCAGCTTGGTGCAGGGGGCCGGCACAGATACGCAGTATTTT. Its protein is CASSLVQGAGTDTQYF. Looking up the rest from reference TRBV5-1 and TRBJ2-3 gives the full variable domain: KAGVTQTPRYLIKTRGQQVTLSCSPISGHRSVSWYQQTPGQGLQFLFEYFSETQRNKGNFPGRFSGRQFSNSRSEMNVSTLELGDSALYLCASSLVQGAGTDTQYFGPGTRLTVL.